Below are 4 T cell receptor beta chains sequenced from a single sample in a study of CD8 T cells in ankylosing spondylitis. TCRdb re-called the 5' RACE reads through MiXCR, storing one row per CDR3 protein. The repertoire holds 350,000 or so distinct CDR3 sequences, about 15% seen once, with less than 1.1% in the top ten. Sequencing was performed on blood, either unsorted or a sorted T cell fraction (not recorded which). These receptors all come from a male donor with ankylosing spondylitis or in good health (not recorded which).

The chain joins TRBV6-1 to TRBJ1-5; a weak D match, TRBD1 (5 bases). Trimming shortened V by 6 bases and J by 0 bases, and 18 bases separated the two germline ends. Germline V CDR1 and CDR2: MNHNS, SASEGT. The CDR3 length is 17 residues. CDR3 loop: CASSLQGPTYSNQPQHF. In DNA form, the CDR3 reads TGTGCCAGCAGCCTCCAGGGACCCACTTATAGCAATCAGCCCCAGCATTTT.

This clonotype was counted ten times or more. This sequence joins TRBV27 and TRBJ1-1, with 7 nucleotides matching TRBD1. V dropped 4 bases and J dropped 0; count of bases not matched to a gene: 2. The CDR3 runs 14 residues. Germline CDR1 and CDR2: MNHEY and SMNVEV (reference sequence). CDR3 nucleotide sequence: TGTGCCAGCAGTTGGGGACAGTTGAACACTGAAGCTTTCTTT. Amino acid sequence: CASSWGQLNTEAFF.

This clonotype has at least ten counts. DNA for the CDR3: TGCGCCAGCAGCTCGACAGGGGGCGGGGGTTTGACTGAAGCTTTCTTT. Amino acids: CASSSTGGGGLTEAFF. The chain links TRBV5-1 to TRBJ1-1, with 10 bases that match TRBD1. Germline V gives CDR1 SGHRS, CDR2 YFSETQ. The trim removed 3 bases at V and 5 bases at J, leaving 10 bases unmatched. CDR3 length: 16 amino acids.

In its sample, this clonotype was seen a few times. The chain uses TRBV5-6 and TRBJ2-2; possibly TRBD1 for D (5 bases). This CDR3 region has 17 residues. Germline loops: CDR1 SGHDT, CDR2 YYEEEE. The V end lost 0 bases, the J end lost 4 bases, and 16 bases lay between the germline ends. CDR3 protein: CASSLVGTGWTTGELFF. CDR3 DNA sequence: TGTGCCAGCAGCTTGGTCGGTACAGGCTGGACCACCGGGGAGCTGTTTTTT.